What follows describes a single T cell receptor (beta chain). This entry is derived from a study of control samples from healthy donors and cancer patients. The CDR3 totals 13 residues. Germline CDR1 reads MNHNY; CDR2 reads SVGAGI (reference sequence). J was trimmed by 3 bases and V by 7 bases; bases with no gene match: 3. The assay was immunoSEQ multiplex PCR, and TCRdb's table has in-frame clones only and misses some. The repertoire includes about 110,000 clones, over 75% of them detected once, and roughly 4.5% sits in the top ten. The chain uses TRBV6-6 and TRBJ1-1, with 9 bases matching TRBD1. This sequence was found in a human donor in good health. The donor label of this sample is uncertain. The sequenced material came from blood. In nucleotides, the CDR3 is TGTGCCAGCACTGGGACAGGGTACACTGAAGCTTTCTTT. It codes for CASTGTGYTEAFF.